This T cell receptor (beta chain) is drawn from a study of cytomegalovirus exposure and HLA in healthy donors. Notes on the study in general: Most TCR sequences were rare, but some public TCRs occurred in many donors. Common viral pathogens (according to a later analysis) appeared linked to several of the most significant clusters. Accurate prediction of most subjects' HLA-A and HLA-B alleles from TCR beta sequences was reported.

In regard to this clone: What it binds is unknown.

CDR1 is MNHNY, CDR2 SVGAGI, per germline (reference sequence). With 2 bases removed from V and 7 bases from J, the gap between germline ends came to 12 bases. The CDR3 contains 13 residues. The PCR ran on 60 Vbeta and 13 Jbeta primers. Some clones are missing from TCRdb's copy, which holds only in-frame ones; the method was immunoSEQ multiplex PCR. Here the sample table reports some 110,000 clones. What was sequenced was PBMCs. The chain joins TRBV6-6 to TRBJ2-7, with D tentatively TRBD2 (6 bases). The receptor was derived from a man aged 35-49 years in good health and CMV-seronegative. The CDR3 here is CASSYAVGGEQYF. Here the CDR3 DNA reads TGTGCCAGCAGTTACGCCGTGGGGGGTGAGCAGTACTTC.